These 10 T cell receptor beta chains were all obtained from the same sample, sequenced in a study of OX40 agonist ivuxolimab in advanced cancers. Some clones are missing from TCRdb's copy, which holds only in-frame ones; the method was immunoSEQ multiplex PCR. The sample comprises about 43,000 clones, about 86% of which are singletons, and about 35% rests with the top ten. The specimen was CD4+ or CD8+ T cells sorted from blood, collected in a trial of the OX40 agonist ivuxolimab. The receptors stem from an adult with an advanced solid tumor such as melanoma, head and neck, liver or kidney cancer.

The rearrangement joins TRBV5-6 to TRBJ2-1; D may be TRBD2 (6 bases). The V end lost 0 bases, the J end lost 2 bases, and 15 bases lay between the germline ends. CDR3 length: 17 amino acids. Germline V gives CDR1 SGHDT, CDR2 YYEEEE. This chain's CDR3 is CASSLGGLRRAYNEQFF. CDR3 sequence (DNA): TGTGCCAGCAGCTTGGGGGGACTGCGGAGGGCCTACAATGAGCAGTTCTTC.

In this sample, this clone turned up a few times. Other DNA sequences in this specimen translate into the identical CDR3. This sequence joins TRBV7-8 and TRBJ1-3; D ambiguous. Per the germline V gene, CDR1 is SGHVS and CDR2 is FQNEAQ. There are 15 residues in the CDR3. The V gene lost 3 bases and the J gene lost 0 bases, with 9 bases spanning the gap. CDR3 loop: CASSLDRSSGNTIYF. CDR3 sequence (DNA): TGTGCCAGCAGCTTGGATAGATCCTCTGGAAACACCATATATTTT.

For the CDR3, the DNA is TGTGCCAGCAGCTTGGACGGGACTGCCCAACATGGCTACACCTTC. Protein: CASSLDGTAQHGYTF. This chain uses TRBV13 with TRBJ1-2; the D gene is possibly TRBD1 (5 bases). CDR1 is PRHDT and CDR2 is FYEKMQ in the germline V gene (reference sequence). V was clipped by 3 bases and J by 6 bases, with 17 bases between them. The CDR3 sequence is 15 residues long.

The V gene is TRBV7-3, the J gene TRBJ2-3; 13 nucleotides align to TRBD2. This CDR3 has 16 residues. The germline V gene encodes CDR1 SGHTA and CDR2 FQGTGA. J gave up 5 bases and V 2 bases, and 4 bases lay outside the gene matches. CDR3 residues: CASSLGLAGAQDTQYF. The CDR3 bases are TGTGCCAGCAGCTTAGGACTAGCGGGAGCTCAAGATACGCAGTATTTT.

This clone was counted a single time. J is TRBJ2-3 and V is TRBV25-1, with D perhaps TRBD2 (7 bases). The V gene's germline CDR1 is MGHDK and CDR2 SYGVNS. The CDR3 is 15 amino acids. Trimming removed 6 bases from V and 2 bases from J, with 15 bases in between. The CDR3 nucleotides are TGTGCCAGCAGGGGGGGGCCTAAAAACACAGATACGCAGTATTTT. It encodes CASRGGPKNTDTQYF.

Notes on this clone: The junction shows a germline mismatch at one end, possibly a read error. V usage is TRBV7-9 and J usage is TRBJ1-2, with D tentatively TRBD1 (5 bases). The CDR3 has 12 amino acids. Germline V gene lookup returns CDR1 SEHNR and CDR2 FQNEAQ (reference sequence). CDR3 loop: CASSLKGARLIF. In DNA form, the CDR3 reads TGTGCCAGCAGCTTAAAAGGGGCGCGCCTTATCTTC. Using reference TRBV7-9 and TRBJ1-2 for the parts outside the CDR3, the full variable domain is DTGVSQNPRHKITKRGQNVTFRCDPISEHNRLYWYRQTLGQGPEFLTYFQNEAQLEKSRLLSDRFSAERPKGSFSTLEIQRTEQGDSAMYLCASSLKGARLIFGSGTRLTVV.

The chain combines TRBV4-1 with TRBJ2-5, with 8 nucleotides matching TRBD1. This CDR3 region has 16 residues. The J segment lost 6 bases and the V segment lost 0 bases, leaving 9 bases of the junction unmatched. CDR1 and CDR2 (germline): MGHRA, YSYEKL. The CDR3 reads CASSQDIGRGLQTQYF. The CDR3 region has the DNA TGCGCCAGCAGCCAAGATATTGGCAGGGGGCTCCAGACCCAGTACTTC.

The rearrangement uses TRBV28 and TRBJ2-5, with D possibly TRBD1 on 5 matching bases. Germline lookup yields CDR1 MDHEN and CDR2 SYDVKM. CDR3 size: 14 residues. Trimming cost V 4 bases and J 3 bases, with 12 bases left between them. CDR3 in amino acids: CASSSLQEKETQYF. In DNA form, the CDR3 reads TGTGCCAGCAGTTCCTTACAGGAGAAAGAGACCCAGTACTTC.

The chain carries TRBV6-4 and TRBJ2-7, with unresolved D. The V end was cut by 0 bases, the J end by 0 bases, with 9 bases between. Looked up from germline, CDR1 is MRHNA and CDR2 is SNTAGT. The CDR3 has 15 amino acids. CDR3 protein: CASSDSPDSSYEQYF. The CDR3 coding sequence is TGTGCCAGCAGTGACTCGCCGGATAGCTCCTACGAGCAGTACTTC.

The V gene is TRBV7-9, the J gene TRBJ2-5, with D unresolved. The J call may be mistaken, given a closer DNA end match to TRBJ2-7. The CDR3 has 14 amino acids. Germline V gene lookup returns CDR1 SEHNR and CDR2 FQNEAQ (reference sequence). This chain's CDR3 is CASSFGPFSYEQYF. The CDR3 nucleotides are TGTGCCAGCAGCTTCGGGCCCTTCTCCTACGAGCAGTACTTC.